These 27 T cell receptor beta chains share one sample of origin, sequenced in a study of blood T cell repertoires in COVID-19. Some clones are missing from TCRdb's copy, which holds only in-frame ones; the method was immunoSEQ multiplex PCR. The repertoire holds roughly 170,000 clones, over 70% seen once, with about 5% in the top ten. The sample consisted of PBMCs or T cells enriched from blood (not recorded which). The receptors were sampled from a woman in her forties with acute COVID-19.

The chain recombines TRBV24-1 with TRBJ1-2; D possibly corresponds to TRBD1 (5 bases). CDR1 is KGHDR and CDR2 is SFDVKD in the germline V gene. The ends were cut back, 4 bases at V and 4 bases at J, with 15 bases in the middle. The CDR3 length is 15 residues. CDR3 sequence: CATSDPRRGGYGYTF. Written as DNA, the CDR3 is TGTGCCACCAGTGACCCACGTCGGGGGGGCTATGGCTACACCTTC.

This clone was observed a few times. J is TRBJ2-4 and V is TRBV28; weak D call: TRBD2 (6 bases). Germline CDR1 and CDR2: MDHEN and SYDVKM. The V end lost 4 bases, the J end lost 3 bases, and 25 bases lay between the germline ends. The CDR3 contains 19 residues. The CDR3 sequence is CASSSTAGMGTGDKNIQYF. In nucleotides, the CDR3 is TGTGCCAGCAGTTCGACTGCGGGGATGGGGACGGGGGACAAAAACATTCAGTACTTC.

The chain couples TRBV12-3 or TRBV12-4 to TRBJ2-3, with D unresolved. With 3 bases removed from V and 6 bases from J, the gap between germline ends came to 10 bases. CDR3 size: 13 residues. The CDR3 DNA sequence: TGTGCCAGCAGTTTCTCCCAGACTGATACGCAGTATTTT. Translation gives CASSFSQTDTQYF.

The J gene is TRBJ1-1, the V gene TRBV4-2; 7 bases fit TRBD1. The CDR3 has 18 residues. V lost 1 base to trimming and J lost 5 bases; unmatched junction nucleotides: 16. Per the germline V gene, CDR1 is LGHNA and CDR2 is YNFKEQ. The CDR3 region has the DNA TGTGCCAGCAGCCAAGCTGACAGGGCGATAACGGGATATACTGAAGCTTTCTTT. Encoded protein: CASSQADRAITGYTEAFF.

The chain employs TRBV5-6 and TRBJ2-3, with a weak D call TRBD2 (5 bases). CDR3 length equals 16 residues. The V end lost 4 bases, the J end lost 2 bases, and 17 bases lay between the germline ends. From germline, CDR1 is SGHDT and CDR2 YYEEEE. CDR3 in DNA: TGTGCCAGCAGCCCAGACTACTTTGCTTTCACAGATACGCAGTATTTT. It is translated as CASSPDYFAFTDTQYF.

The gene calls are TRBV6-5 and TRBJ1-5, with D unclear. This CDR3 is 14 amino acids long. The germline V gene encodes CDR1 MNHEY and CDR2 SVGAGI. Trimming stripped 6 bases from V and 0 bases from J, with 9 bases between. The CDR3 is CASRPGNSNQPQHF. The CDR3 nucleotides are TGTGCCAGCAGACCGGGAAATAGCAATCAGCCCCAGCATTTT.

The chain is built from TRBV4-1 and TRBJ1-5; D uncertain. Germline V gene data show CDR1 as MGHRA and CDR2 as YSYEKL. This CDR3 is built from 13 residues. The ends were cut back, 1 base at V and 6 bases at J, with 7 bases in the middle. The CDR3 DNA follows: TGCGCCAGCAGCCAAGGAGGGCGTCAGCCCCAGCATTTT. Amino acids: CASSQGGRQPQHF.

J is TRBJ1-2 and V is TRBV9; TRBD1 aligns across 11 bases. Germline lookup yields CDR1 SGDLS and CDR2 YYNGEE. With 0 bases clipped from V and 6 bases from J, the junction kept 4 bases outside the gene matches. The CDR3 contains 15 residues. The CDR3 spells CASSVGWTGGDGYTF. The CDR3 DNA is TGTGCCAGCAGCGTAGGATGGACAGGGGGCGATGGCTACACCTTC. Variable domain in full (rest from reference TRBV9 and TRBJ1-2): DSGVTQTPKHLITATGQRVTLRCSPRSGDLSVYWYQQSLDQGLQFLIQYYNGEERAKGNILERFSAQQFPDLHSELNLSSLELGDSALYFCASSVGWTGGDGYTFGSGTRLTVV.

The rearrangement joins TRBV18 to TRBJ2-7; 8 bases align to TRBD2. CDR1 is KGHSH and CDR2 is LQKENI in the germline V gene. This CDR3 contains 15 residues. The junction had 10 bases not matched to a gene; V was cut back by 6 bases and J by 3 bases. CDR3 bases: TGTGCCAGCTCGCAGTCCACTAGCGGTAACTACGAGCAGTACTTC. Amino acid sequence: CASSQSTSGNYEQYF.

The genes are TRBV14 and TRBJ2-3; 13 bases line up with TRBD2. Germline assignment: CDR1 SGHDN and CDR2 FVKESK. Germline trimming cut 3 bases from V and 4 bases from J; bases unmatched to any gene: 10. The CDR3 extends over 18 amino acids. DNA of the CDR3: TGTGCCAGCAGCCACTGGACTAGCGGGAGCGTCGGTCCAGATACGCAGTATTTT. Translation gives CASSHWTSGSVGPDTQYF. The variable domain in full, completed from reference TRBV14 and TRBJ2-3, reads EAGVTQFPSHSVIEKGQTVTLRCDPISGHDNLYWYRRVMGKEIKFLLHFVKESKQDESGMPNNRFLAERTGGTYSTLKVQPAELEDSGVYFCASSHWTSGSVGPDTQYFGPGTRLTVL.

This clone was counted a few times. The chain has TRBV9 and TRBJ1-2; 9 bases map to TRBD1. Per germline, CDR1 SGDLS and CDR2 YYNGEE. There are 14 residues in the CDR3. The ends lost 2 bases at V and 8 bases at J; junction bases unmatched: 7. CDR3 bases: TGTGCCAGCAGCGTGGGGACAGGGCCGAAGGGCTACACCTTC. As protein: CASSVGTGPKGYTF. The entire variable domain, with the rest obtained from reference TRBV9 and TRBJ1-2, is as follows: DSGVTQTPKHLITATGQRVTLRCSPRSGDLSVYWYQQSLDQGLQFLIQYYNGEERAKGNILERFSAQQFPDLHSELNLSSLELGDSALYFCASSVGTGPKGYTFGSGTRLTVV.

A remark on this clone: At one end, the junction sequence differs from germline, possibly due to a read error. V and J are TRBV7-8 and TRBJ1-2; 7 bases match TRBD1. Germline V lookup: CDR1 SGHVS, CDR2 FQNEAQ. The length of the CDR3 is 15 residues. The CDR3 DNA reads TGTGCCAGCAGCACAGACAGGGCCGGACTCCCTATGGTCCACTTC. The encoded protein is CASSTDRAGLPMVHF. The entire variable domain, with the rest obtained from reference TRBV7-8 and TRBJ1-2, is as follows: GAGVSQSPRYKVAKRGQDVALRCDPISGHVSLFWYQQALGQGPEFLTYFQNEAQLDKSGLPSDRFFAERPEGSVSTLKIQRTQQEDSAVYLCASSTDRAGLPMVHFGSGTRLTVV.

This clone was counted between two and nine times. The J gene is TRBJ2-3, the V gene TRBV12-5, with unresolved D. This CDR3 spans 11 amino acids. Germline CDR1 LGHNT, CDR2 FRNRAP. V lost 2 bases, J lost 6 bases, and 3 bases lay in between. The CDR3 spells CASGLRDTQYF. As DNA, the CDR3 is TGTGCTAGTGGTTTGCGGGATACGCAGTATTTT.

Only a few counts were recorded for this clone. The chain carries TRBV2 and TRBJ2-7, with a weak D call TRBD1 (6 bases). Trimming left V 6 bases short and J 4 bases short, with 13 bases between. Germline CDR1 and CDR2: SNHLY and FYNNEI. This CDR3 has 13 residues. The CDR3 sequence: CASRKRTEYEQYF. The CDR3, as DNA: TGTGCCAGCAGGAAACGGACAGAGTACGAGCAGTACTTC.

The V call is TRBV5-4, the J call TRBJ1-2, with 9 bases aligning to TRBD1. Germline V gene data show CDR1 as SGHNT and CDR2 as YYREEE (reference sequence). J gave up 6 bases and V 4 bases, and 4 bases lay outside the gene matches. This CDR3 comprises 13 residues. The CDR3 DNA reads as TGTGCCAGCAGCCCAGGACAGGGGAATGGCTACACCTTC. It codes for CASSPGQGNGYTF.

This sequence joins TRBV5-1 and TRBJ2-1; 10 bases are a match to TRBD1. The ends lost 4 bases at V and 8 bases at J; junction bases unmatched: 9. This CDR3 contains 15 residues. Germline V CDR1 and CDR2: SGHRS, YFSETQ. The CDR3 loop reads CASSRLRTGGDEQFF. As DNA, the CDR3 is TGCGCCAGCAGCCGCCTTCGGACAGGGGGAGATGAGCAGTTCTTC.

V and J are TRBV27 and TRBJ2-7; possible D gene TRBD2, 5 bases. V was clipped by 2 bases and J by 6 bases, with 14 bases between them. The CDR3 loop spans 14 amino acids. Per the germline V gene, CDR1 is MNHEY and CDR2 is SMNVEV (reference sequence). CDR3 bases: TGTGCCAGCAGTTTAGATACTAGATGGGGCGAGCAGTACTTC. It yields the protein CASSLDTRWGEQYF.

The rearrangement links TRBV29-1 to TRBJ1-3, with TRBD1 matching over 7 bases. The germline CDR1 and CDR2 sequences are SQVTM and ANQGSEA. The ends lost 2 bases at V and 1 base at J; junction bases unmatched: 5. The CDR3 loop spans 15 amino acids. The CDR3 here is CSVETGQLSGNTIYF. CDR3 sequence (DNA): TGCAGCGTTGAAACGGGACAGCTATCTGGAAACACCATATATTTT.

With respect to this clone: The sample has other DNA sequences that encode this CDR3 too. The chain is built from TRBV18 and TRBJ1-5; D remains ambiguous. The V gene's germline CDR1 is KGHSH and CDR2 LQKENI. With 6 bases removed from V and 0 bases from J, the gap between germline ends came to 9 bases. The CDR3 loop spans 14 amino acids. This CDR3 reads CASSPTDSNQPQHF. In DNA form, the CDR3 reads TGTGCCAGCTCTCCTACAGATAGCAATCAGCCCCAGCATTTT.

V usage is TRBV29-1 and J usage is TRBJ2-3; perhaps TRBD2 as D (5 bases). The CDR3 contains 13 residues. Germline loops: CDR1 SQVTM, CDR2 ANQGSEA. V was shortened by 6 bases and J by 1 base, with 11 bases between the two germline ends. In DNA form, the CDR3 reads TGCAGCGTCGGAGGATGGGGCACAGATACGCAGTATTTT. Amino acid sequence: CSVGGWGTDTQYF.

The genes are TRBV7-9 and TRBJ2-5, with D possibly being TRBD1 (5 bases). Trimming removed 8 bases from V and 1 base from J, with 11 bases in between. This CDR3 is built from 13 residues. Looked up from germline, CDR1 is SEHNR and CDR2 is FQNEAQ (reference sequence). CDR3 sequence reads: CASRPDIQETQYF. The CDR3 DNA is TGTGCCAGCCGTCCGGACATCCAAGAGACCCAGTACTTC.

The rearrangement links TRBV7-2 to TRBJ2-5; 10 nucleotides agree with TRBD2. The V segment lost 3 bases and the J segment 1 base; nucleotides outside the gene matches: 8. The CDR3 totals 17 residues. The germline CDR1 and CDR2 sequences are SGHTA and FQGNSA. In DNA, the CDR3 is TGTGCCAGCAGCTTTCCACTAGCGGGAATAACCCAAGAGACCCAGTACTTC. Translated, it gives CASSFPLAGITQETQYF.

The chain employs TRBV18 and TRBJ1-1, with D perhaps TRBD1 (5 bases). Trimming removed 4 bases from V and 1 base from J, with 16 bases in between. This CDR3 is built from 16 residues. Germline CDR1 and CDR2: KGHSH and LQKENI. The CDR3 nucleotides are TGTGCCAGCTCACTTACCAGGGTTTCCGGGAACACTGAAGCTTTCTTT. Translating gives CASSLTRVSGNTEAFF.

For this clone: Sequence at one end of the junction differs from germline and may be a read error. The CDR3 DNA follows: TGTGCTAGCAGCTTATTGCCAGGGGGCACGAACACCGGGGAGCTGTTTTTT. Translating gives CASSLLPGGTNTGELFF. This chain connects TRBV7-7 to TRBJ2-2; TRBD1 aligns across 8 bases. CDR3 length: 17 residues. Germline CDR1 reads SSHAT; CDR2 reads FNYEAQ (reference sequence).

The V call is TRBV19, the J call TRBJ1-5; possible D gene TRBD1, 5 bases. The CDR3 is made up of 15 amino acids. V was trimmed by 6 bases and J by 5 bases, leaving 17 bases between them. CDR1 and CDR2 (germline): LNHDA, SQIVND (reference sequence). The DNA of the CDR3 is TGTGCCAGTAGGCCCTTGGGGCGTTTTCATCAGCCCCAGCATTTT. Residues: CASRPLGRFHQPQHF.

The chain couples TRBV10-2 to TRBJ1-1; a weak D match, TRBD1 (6 bases). CDR1 is WSHSY and CDR2 is SAAADI in the germline V gene. Trimming stripped 3 bases from V and 0 bases from J, with 8 bases between. There are 14 residues in the CDR3. CDR3 protein: CASSDRTVNTEAFF. The CDR3 DNA follows: TGCGCCAGCAGTGATAGGACAGTGAACACTGAAGCTTTCTTT.

The chain carries TRBV19 and TRBJ2-7; D may be TRBD1 (6 bases). This CDR3 region has 13 residues. Between the trimmed V and J ends, which lost 5 bases and 6 bases, there was a span of 14 bases. CDR1 and CDR2 from the germline V gene are LNHDA and SQIVND (reference sequence). CDR3 residues: CASSHNRDTEQYF. In DNA form, the CDR3 reads TGTGCCAGTAGTCACAACCGGGACACCGAGCAGTACTTC.